The rows below give T cell receptor beta chains drawn from one sample of a study of T cells in localized non-small cell lung cancer. Clones were read by immunoSEQ multiplex PCR, and TCRdb kept only the in-frame ones, dropping some. Of approximately 35,000 clones listed, approximately 91% are singletons. The material was PBMCs, obtained before any cancer treatment. These receptors were obtained from a man aged 35 to 69 with stage II lung adenocarcinoma. The CDR3 runs from the conserved cysteine through the conserved F or W. The D gene is left open where the match is weak. Only part of the rows carry a size: once, few, many, or a class if the clone is expanded.

J gene | V gene | D gene | clone size | CDR3 DNA | CDR3 protein
TRBJ1-1 | TRBV11-3 | . | . | TGTGCCAGCAAAAGATTAGGAGGGAACACTGAAGCTTTCTTT | CASKRLGGNTEAFF
TRBJ2-3 | TRBV27 | . | . | TGTGCCAGCAGTGAACTAGGAGATACGCAGTATTTT | CASSELGDTQYF
TRBJ1-1 | TRBV27 | . | . | TGTGCCAGCAGCCCAATCGGGTCCCACGGTTGGACTGAAGCTTTCTTT | CASSPIGSHGWTEAFF
TRBJ1-5 | TRBV30 | . | . | TGTGCCTGGAGCGACTCGGGTAGTCAGCCCCAGCATTTT | CAWSDSGSQPQHF
TRBJ1-4 | TRBV30 | TRBD1 | . | TGTGCCTGGAGGGACAGGGGGGCGAATGAAAAACTGTTTTTT | CAWRDRGANEKLFF
TRBJ2-1 | TRBV30 | . | . | TGTGCCTGGAGTGTCCCCTTAAGCAATGAGCAGTTCTTC | CAWSVPLSNEQFF
TRBJ2-6 | TRBV7-6 | . | . | TGTGCCAGCAGCGAGAGGCGCTCACAAAGTCGGGCCAACGTCCTGACTTTC | CASSERRSQSRANVLTF
TRBJ2-7 | TRBV27 | . | . | TGTGCCAGCACTCCCGAGGGACGGTCCTACGAGCAGTACTTC | CASTPEGRSYEQYF
TRBJ1-6 | TRBV19 | . | . | TGTGCCAGTAGTATGAATACAGGGAAGAATAATTCACCCCTCCACTTT | CASSMNTGKNNSPLHF
TRBJ2-1 | TRBV15 | TRBD1 | once | TGTGCCACCAGCAGAGGGGGACAGTTCATCCCCTACAATGAGCAGTTCTTC | CATSRGGQFIPYNEQFF
TRBJ2-7 | TRBV14 | . | . | TGTGCCAGCAGCTCAAAAGGGGGGTTCCCCTACGAGCAGTACTTC | CASSSKGGFPYEQYF
TRBJ1-2 | TRBV5-1 | . | . | TGCGCCAGCAGCTTGGATAGGGATCCCGGCTACACCTTC | CASSLDRDPGYTF
TRBJ1-1 | TRBV5-1 | . | . | TGCGCCAGCAGCTTGGAGCGGGGGAGGAACACTGAAGCTTTCTTT | CASSLERGRNTEAFF
TRBJ2-1 | TRBV10-3 | . | . | TGTGCCATCAGTGATCGTTACAATGAGCAGTTCTTC | CAISDRYNEQFF
TRBJ2-3 | TRBV11-2 | . | once | TGTGCCAGCAGCTTATTCGCCCCCACAGATACGCAGTATTTT | CASSLFAPTDTQYF
TRBJ1-2 | TRBV28 | . | . | TGTGCCAGCAGTTTAAGGGCTTTCGGCTACACCTTC | CASSLRAFGYTF
TRBJ1-5 | TRBV5-1 | . | . | TGCGCCAGCAGCTTAAGCGGTCAGGGAATATCAGCCCAGCATTTT | CASSLSGQGISAQHF
TRBJ2-5 | TRBV4-1 | . | once | TGCGCCAGCAGCCAAGTGGGGGAACGGGAGACCCAGTACTTC | CASSQVGERETQYF
TRBJ2-1 | TRBV7-6 | . | . | TGTGCCAGCAGCTACGGACAGATCGACGAGCAGTTCTTC | CASSYGQIDEQFF
TRBJ1-3 | TRBV4-2 | . | . | TGTGCCAGCAGCCAAGATGGTCAGTCCAGGGCTCTAGGAAACACCATATATTTT | CASSQDGQSRALGNTIYF
TRBJ2-5 | TRBV5-4 | TRBD1 | . | TGTGCCAGCAGTTTGGGACAGAACCAAGAGACCCAGTACTTC | CASSLGQNQETQYF
TRBJ1-1 | TRBV18 | . | . | TGTGCCAGCTCACCACCCTTTGGTTCGGGCGCCACTTTAACTGAAGCTTTCTTT | CASSPPFGSGATLTEAFF
TRBJ2-3 | TRBV4-2 | TRBD2 | . | TGTGCCAGCAGCCTACTAAGCGGGGGCAACACAGATACGCAGTATTTT | CASSLLSGGNTDTQYF
TRBJ2-1 | TRBV7-8 | TRBD2 | few | TGTGCCAGCAGCTTTTACACTAGCGGGAGGGCCCAGTGGGGTGAGCAGTTCTTC | CASSFYTSGRAQWGEQFF
TRBJ1-1 | TRBV7-6 | TRBD1 | large | TGTGCCAGCAGCTTAGACCAGGGGGTTGAAGCTTTCTTT | CASSLDQGVEAFF
TRBJ2-2 | TRBV5-4 | TRBD2 | . | TGTGCCAGCAGCTTGCCGACTAGCGGGAGAGACGGGGAGCTGTTTTTT | CASSLPTSGRDGELFF
TRBJ2-7 | TRBV15 | TRBD2 | . | TGTGCCACCAGCAGAGAAAACCCGATAGCGGGAGGGGCCAAGCAGTACTTC | CATSRENPIAGGAKQYF
TRBJ2-7 | TRBV5-1 | . | . | TGCGCCAGCAGCTTGGTTCCGGGAGCGGGCTACGAGCAGTACTTC | CASSLVPGAGYEQYF
TRBJ2-1 | TRBV9 | TRBD2 | once | TGTGCCAGCAGCGTAGCTCCGGGCCGACTAGCTTCCTACAATGAGCAGTTCTTC | CASSVAPGRLASYNEQFF
TRBJ2-7 | TRBV5-8 | . | . | TGTGCCAGCAGCCCCCCCGGGGGACTTACCTCCTACGAGCAGTACTTC | CASSPPGGLTSYEQYF
TRBJ2-7 | TRBV4-2 | . | . | TGTGCCAGCAGCCAAGTTCTCTCCTACGAGCAGTACTTC | CASSQVLSYEQYF
TRBJ1-1 | TRBV5-1 | TRBD1 | . | TGCGCCAGCAGCCCCGGGACAGGGAACATGAACACTGAAGCTTTCTTT | CASSPGTGNMNTEAFF
TRBJ1-5 | TRBV4-3 | . | . | TGCGCCAGCAGCCAAGAGGACAGCCGCAATCAGCCCCAGCATTTT | CASSQEDSRNQPQHF
TRBJ2-7 | TRBV28 | . | . | TGTGCCAGCAGTCATTATGCCTACGAGCAGTACTTC | CASSHYAYEQYF
TRBJ2-7 | TRBV11-3 | TRBD2 | . | TGTGCCAGCAGCTCTACGGGACTAGCGTCCCCCTACGAGCAGTACTTC | CASSSTGLASPYEQYF
TRBJ1-2 | TRBV25-1 | . | . | TGTGCCAGCAGTGATTACAGGGACGATGGCTACACCTTC | CASSDYRDDGYTF
TRBJ1-1 | TRBV4-3 | . | . | TGCGCCAGCAGCCCCCAACAGGTGGGGACTGAAGCTTTCTTT | CASSPQQVGTEAFF
TRBJ2-7 | TRBV9 | . | . | TGTGCCAGCAGCCCCTTCGACCGGAGCTCCTACGAGCAGTACTTC | CASSPFDRSSYEQYF